Listed here are 22 T cell receptor beta chains from one sample, sequenced in a study of cytomegalovirus exposure and HLA in healthy donors. Primers for the PCR totalled 60 Vbeta and 13 Jbeta. Clones were read by immunoSEQ multiplex PCR, and TCRdb kept only the in-frame ones, dropping some. This table holds about 150,000 clones, about 75% found once. Sequenced: PBMCs. The receptors here all came from a woman in her twenties or thirties in good health and CMV-seronegative.

V and J are TRBV5-1 and TRBJ2-6; 14 bases fit TRBD2. Trimming removed 4 bases from V and 0 bases from J; junction bases left unmatched: 15. Germline-derived CDR1 and CDR2 are SGHRS and YFSETQ. The CDR3 is made up of 22 amino acids. CDR3: CASSHRTSGGPPVSSGANVLTF. In DNA, the CDR3 is TGCGCCAGCAGCCATCGGACTAGCGGGGGGCCCCCCGTCAGCTCTGGGGCCAACGTCCTGACTTTC.

Here the CDR3 reads CATSLNYGYTF. The CDR3 region has the DNA TGTGCCACCTCATTGAACTATGGCTACACCTTC. The rearrangement links TRBV15 to TRBJ1-2; no firm D call. Germline V lookup: CDR1 LNHNV, CDR2 YYDKDF (reference sequence). The CDR3 extends over 11 amino acids. Deletions cut 8 bases from V and 2 bases from J, with 6 bases between.

The rearrangement uses TRBV7-9 and TRBJ2-1, with TRBD1 matching over 9 bases. J gave up 3 bases and V 5 bases, and 8 bases lay outside the gene matches. CDR3 length equals 16 residues. CDR1 is SEHNR, CDR2 FQNEAQ, per germline (reference sequence). CDR3 nucleotides: TGTGCCAGCAGCCTCTCCGGGACAGGGAACTACAATGAGCAGTTCTTC. Its translation: CASSLSGTGNYNEQFF.

V gene TRBV5-4 combines with J gene TRBJ2-1, with TRBD2 matching 9 bases. With V trimmed by 0 bases and J by 7 bases, 5 bases remained unmatched. This CDR3 contains 15 residues. Per the germline V gene, CDR1 is SGHNT and CDR2 is YYREEE (reference sequence). CDR3 in DNA: TGTGCCAGCAGCTTGGGAGCGGGGGGCGGAAATGAGCAGTTCTTC. The encoded protein is CASSLGAGGGNEQFF.

This clone was seen once. The sample holds other DNA sequences that translate to the same CDR3. The rearrangement joins TRBV5-6 to TRBJ1-6; 8 nucleotides agree with TRBD1. Looked up from germline, CDR1 is SGHDT and CDR2 is YYEEEE. There are 15 residues in the CDR3. Losses at the gene ends were 0 bases for V and 6 bases for J; bases not matched to a gene: 2. CDR3 sequence: CASSLGGTGNSPLHF. For the CDR3, the DNA is TGTGCCAGCAGCTTGGGCGGGACAGGTAATTCACCCCTCCACTTT.

This clone appeared a single time. The chain is built from TRBV9 and TRBJ1-6, with TRBD1 matching over 7 bases. The ends lost 3 bases at V and 0 bases at J; junction bases unmatched: 6. Germline V gene data show CDR1 as SGDLS and CDR2 as YYNGEE. The length of the CDR3 is 17 residues. CDR3 loop: CASSAARGTSYNSPLHF. The CDR3 DNA reads as TGTGCCAGCAGCGCCGCCAGGGGGACCTCCTATAATTCACCCCTCCACTTT.

V usage is TRBV6-5 and J usage is TRBJ2-2, with 7 bases matching TRBD1. Germline V gives CDR1 MNHEY, CDR2 SVGAGI. V lost 6 bases, J lost 1 base, and 2 bases stayed unmatched. There are 14 residues in the CDR3. CDR3 nucleotide sequence: TGTGCCAGCAGCTGGGACAGGAACACCGGGGAGCTGTTTTTT. Protein sequence: CASSWDRNTGELFF.

This chain uses TRBV27 with TRBJ1-2, with a weak D call TRBD1 (5 bases). V lost 3 bases and J 7 bases, leaving 18 bases between the germline ends. The CDR3 runs to 15 residues. Germline values: CDR1 MNHEY, CDR2 SMNVEV (reference sequence). The CDR3 region has the DNA TGTGCCAGCAGTTTGTCACCAGGGATGGTTATTGGCTACACCTTC. Encoded protein: CASSLSPGMVIGYTF.

The genes are TRBV9 and TRBJ1-1; a possible D gene is TRBD1 (5 bases). Germline CDR1 is SGDLS and CDR2 is YYNGEE. V was trimmed by 4 bases and J by 0 bases, leaving 13 bases between them. This CDR3 has 15 residues. For the CDR3, the DNA is TGTGCCAGCAGCCAAACTCCCAGGGTGAACACTGAAGCTTTCTTT. Translated: CASSQTPRVNTEAFF. Using reference TRBV9 and TRBJ1-1 for the parts outside the CDR3, the full variable domain is DSGVTQTPKHLITATGQRVTLRCSPRSGDLSVYWYQQSLDQGLQFLIQYYNGEERAKGNILERFSAQQFPDLHSELNLSSLELGDSALYFCASSQTPRVNTEAFFGQGTRLTVV.

The chain joins TRBV18 to TRBJ1-6; tentative D call: TRBD1 (5 bases). V was trimmed by 5 bases and J by 6 bases, leaving 14 bases between them. Germline CDR1 reads KGHSH; CDR2 reads LQKENI. The CDR3 has 15 amino acids. The CDR3 is CASSDRQRANSPLHF. The CDR3 DNA is TGTGCCAGCTCAGACCGACAGCGCGCTAATTCACCCCTCCACTTT.

The rearrangement links TRBV7-9 to TRBJ2-5; D not resolved. The CDR3 loop spans 14 amino acids. The V end was cut by 5 bases, the J end by 2 bases, with 12 bases between. Looked up from germline, CDR1 is SEHNR and CDR2 is FQNEAQ (reference sequence). In DNA form, the CDR3 reads TGTGCCAGCAGCCCTCCCGGTCGACAAGAGACCCAGTACTTC. Its translation: CASSPPGRQETQYF.

With respect to this clone: Other DNA sequences of this sample code for an identical CDR3. In DNA, the CDR3 is TGTGCCAGCAGCCAATCGAGATACGAGCAGTACTTC. Encoded protein: CASSQSRYEQYF. The chain is built from TRBV16 and TRBJ2-7; no firm D call. The V and J ends lost 0 bases and 4 bases respectively, with 4 bases between them. The germline gives CDR1 KGHSY, CDR2 FQNENV. The CDR3 has 12 amino acids.

The chain combines TRBV6-5 with TRBJ1-5; TRBD1 agrees at 7 bases. The CDR3 is 14 residues long. With 6 bases clipped from V and 7 bases from J, the junction kept 9 bases outside the gene matches. Germline CDR1 MNHEY, CDR2 SVGAGI. The CDR3 coding sequence is TGTGCCAGCAGCCGACAGGGAGGCGGGCAGCCCCAGCATTTT. Protein product: CASSRQGGGQPQHF.

V is TRBV4-3 and J is TRBJ2-1, with 8 bases aligning to TRBD2. Germline CDR1 LGHNA, CDR2 YSLEER. Unmatched junction bases numbered 11, after V lost 1 base and J lost 6 bases. This CDR3 region has 17 residues. The CDR3 sequence is CASSQVLPGLVGNEQFF. CDR3 sequence (DNA): TGCGCCAGCAGCCAAGTGCTACCGGGACTAGTCGGCAATGAGCAGTTCTTC.

This clone has only one observation. This chain joins TRBV5-6 and TRBJ2-7, with TRBD2 matching over 8 bases. With V trimmed by 3 bases and J by 6 bases, 5 bases remained unmatched. Germline V gene sequence: CDR1 SGHDT, CDR2 YYEEEE. This CDR3 has 13 amino acids. CDR3 sequence (DNA): TGTGCCAGCAGCTGGGGACTAGTTAGCGAGCAGTACTTC. Translation: CASSWGLVSEQYF. Drawing the rest from reference TRBV5-6 and TRBJ2-7, the complete variable domain is DAGVTQSPTHLIKTRGQQVTLRCSPKSGHDTVSWYQQALGQGPQFIFQYYEEEERQRGNFPDRFSGHQFPNYSSELNVNALLLGDSALYLCASSWGLVSEQYFGPGTRLTVT.

The chain is built from TRBV7-6 and TRBJ2-2, with a tentative D call TRBD1 (5 bases). V was shortened by 5 bases and J by 4 bases, with 17 bases between the two germline ends. CDR1 is SGHVS and CDR2 is FNYEAQ in the germline V gene. The CDR3 length is 16 residues. CDR3 amino acids: CASSLRQIKTTGELFF. In nucleotides, the CDR3 is TGTGCCAGCAGCCTAAGACAGATAAAGACCACCGGGGAGCTGTTTTTT.

The chain combines TRBV4-3 with TRBJ1-2, with D possibly TRBD1 on 6 matching bases. The germline gives CDR1 LGHNA, CDR2 YSLEER. Trimming shortened V by 3 bases and J by 2 bases, and 13 bases separated the two germline ends. This CDR3 has 15 amino acids. CDR3 protein: CASSQGPGDNYGYTF. DNA of the CDR3: TGCGCCAGCAGCCAGGGCCCAGGGGACAACTATGGCTACACCTTC.

The rearrangement joins TRBV2 to TRBJ2-3, with 9 bases lining up with TRBD2. Per the germline V gene, CDR1 is SNHLY and CDR2 is FYNNEI. V lost 6 bases to trimming and J lost 2 bases; unmatched junction nucleotides: 6. The CDR3 is made up of 15 amino acids. The CDR3 DNA is TGTGCCAGCAGACGTCTAGCGGGGACCACAGATACGCAGTATTTT. As protein: CASRRLAGTTDTQYF.

DNA for the CDR3: TGTGCCAGCGGGACAGGGGCGATTAGCAATCAGCCCCAGCATTTT. This translates into CASGTGAISNQPQHF. The chain combines TRBV6-1 with TRBJ1-5; 10 nucleotides line up with TRBD1. The CDR3 runs to 15 residues. CDR1 is MNHNS, CDR2 SASEGT, per germline. The V segment lost 8 bases and the J segment 0 bases; nucleotides outside the gene matches: 4.

This chain uses TRBV5-4 with TRBJ1-1; D perhaps matches TRBD1 (5 bases). CDR1 is SGHNT, CDR2 YYREEE, per germline (reference sequence). This CDR3 region has 14 residues. V was cut by 5 bases and J by 4 bases, with 15 bases left in between. The CDR3, as DNA: TGTGCCAGCAGGGTCTGGGCAGGGCCCACTGAAGCTTTCTTT. This sequence encodes CASRVWAGPTEAFF.

V is TRBV29-1 and J is TRBJ1-3; D might be TRBD1 (5 bases). The CDR3 runs 13 residues. V lost 7 bases to trimming and J lost 6 bases, with 16 bases between them. CDR1 is SQVTM and CDR2 is ANQGSEA in the germline V gene. The CDR3, as DNA: TGCAGCGCCGGGGGGGGATTCGAAAACACCATATATTTT. Residues: CSAGGGFENTIYF.

The CDR3 region is CAWSGDTGGNTIYF. The DNA of the CDR3 is TGTGCCTGGAGTGGAGACACAGGCGGAAACACCATATATTTT. J is TRBJ1-3 and V is TRBV30; D is perhaps TRBD1 (5 bases). Looked up from germline, CDR1 is GTSNPN and CDR2 is SVGIG (reference sequence). This CDR3 contains 14 residues. V gave up 1 base and J gave up 4 bases, with 11 bases separating them. The full variable domain, its missing parts supplied by reference TRBV30 and TRBJ1-3, is SQTIHQWPATLVQPVGSPLSLECTVEGTSNPNLYWYRQAAGRGLQLLFYSVGIGQISSEVPQNLSASRPQDRQFILSSKKLLLSDSGFYLCAWSGDTGGNTIYFGEGSWLTVV.